The clone carrying this T cell receptor (beta chain) was found a few times. CDR1 KGHSH and CDR2 LQKENI come from the germline V gene. The CDR3 length is 13 residues. Trimming removed 4 bases from V and 3 bases from J; junction bases left unmatched: 1. These data originate in a study of beta chain features in type 1 diabetes. Study context: Examination covered around 100 million sorted cells spanning all samples.

Since all of the isolated RNA was reverse transcribed, expressed TCRB transcripts were what got sequenced. The assay was immunoSEQ multiplex PCR, and TCRdb's table has in-frame clones only and misses some. The sample includes nearly 350,000 clones, 6.5% to 10% of them seen just once. Based on CD45RO/CCR7/CD25/CD127/CD95/CD27, CD4+ regulatory, stem cell-like memory, naive and central memory cells were sorted. The sample was central memory CD4+ T cells from blood. The clonotype comes from a woman aged 18-29 years in good health. This sequence joins TRBV18 and TRBJ2-3; 7 positions match TRBD1. The CDR3: CASSRGQTDTQYF. The DNA of the CDR3 is TGTGCCAGCTCACGGGGACAGACAGATACGCAGTATTTT.